This passage covers 5 T cell receptor beta chains from one sample sequenced in a study of blood T cell repertoires in COVID-19. Profiling relied on immunoSEQ multiplex PCR, and the TCRdb table lists in-frame clones only, not all of them. The data show 71,000 or so clones, 87% seen once. Sequencing was done on a sample of peripheral blood. These receptors were collected from a man aged 50 to 59 with active COVID-19.

The V call is TRBV7-2, the J call TRBJ2-5; D not certain. V was shortened by 2 bases and J by 1 base, with 5 bases between the two germline ends. This CDR3 region has 13 residues. Germline assignment: CDR1 SGHTA and CDR2 FQGNSA. CDR3 coding DNA: TGTGCCAGCAGCTTAAGCCCCCAAGAGACCCAGTACTTC. As protein: CASSLSPQETQYF.

The rearrangement uses TRBV19 and TRBJ1-1; D unclear. Trimming removed 9 bases at V and 7 bases at J, with 12 bases between. The CDR3 length is 11 residues. CDR1 is LNHDA, CDR2 SQIVND, per germline (reference sequence). CDR3: CASIGQFEAFF. CDR3 nucleotides: TGTGCCAGCATTGGGCAGTTTGAAGCTTTCTTT.

The genes are TRBV6-4 and TRBJ2-7; D is perhaps TRBD2 (6 bases). The CDR3 covers 19 residues. Trimming left V 2 bases short and J 0 bases short, with 23 bases between. Germline V gene lookup returns CDR1 MRHNA and CDR2 SNTAGT. The CDR3 coding sequence is TGTGCCAGCAGTGACCCATCATATCTAGGGGACGGGAGCTCCTACGAGCAGTACTTC. Its translation: CASSDPSYLGDGSSYEQYF.

The CDR3 reads CAWRYRGGGTEAFF. The CDR3, as DNA: TGTGCCTGGAGATACAGGGGGGGAGGGACTGAAGCTTTCTTT. The rearrangement joins TRBV30 to TRBJ1-1; 8 nucleotides agree with TRBD1. From germline, CDR1 is GTSNPN and CDR2 SVGIG (reference sequence). The V gene end was trimmed by 3 bases and the J gene end by 5 bases; junction bases not matched to a gene: 8. This CDR3 is built from 14 residues.

The chain recombines TRBV20-1 with TRBJ1-2; maybe TRBD1 (6 bases). Germline V gene data show CDR1 as DFQATT and CDR2 as SNEGSKA (reference sequence). The CDR3 length is 10 residues. V dropped 2 bases and J dropped 8 bases, with 6 bases sitting between them. The CDR3, as DNA: TGCAGTGCTAGACAGGGGGGCTACACCTTC. This codes for CSARQGGYTF.